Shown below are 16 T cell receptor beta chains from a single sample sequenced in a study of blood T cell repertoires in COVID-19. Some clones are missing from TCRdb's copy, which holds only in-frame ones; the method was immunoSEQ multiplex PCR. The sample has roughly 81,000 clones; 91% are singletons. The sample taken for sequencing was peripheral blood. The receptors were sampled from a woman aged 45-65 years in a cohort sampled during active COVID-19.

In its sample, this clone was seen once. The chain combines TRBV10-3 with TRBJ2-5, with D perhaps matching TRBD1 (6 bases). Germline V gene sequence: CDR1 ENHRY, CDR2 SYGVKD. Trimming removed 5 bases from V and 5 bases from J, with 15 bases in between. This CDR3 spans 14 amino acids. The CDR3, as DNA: TGTGCCATCAGTCCAAAACAGGGTGGGGAGACCCAGTACTTC. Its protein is CAISPKQGGETQYF.

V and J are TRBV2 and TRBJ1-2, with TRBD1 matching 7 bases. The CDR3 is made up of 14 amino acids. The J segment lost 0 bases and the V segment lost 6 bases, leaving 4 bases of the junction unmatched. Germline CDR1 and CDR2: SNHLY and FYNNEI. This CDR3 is CASRQGPANYGYTF. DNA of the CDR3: TGTGCCAGCAGACAGGGGCCAGCTAACTATGGCTACACCTTC.

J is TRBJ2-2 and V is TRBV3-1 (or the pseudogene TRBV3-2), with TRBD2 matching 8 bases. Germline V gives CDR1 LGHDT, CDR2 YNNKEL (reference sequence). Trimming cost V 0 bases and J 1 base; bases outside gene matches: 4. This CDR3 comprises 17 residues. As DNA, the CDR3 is TGTGCCAGCAGCCAAGAAAGGCTAGCGGGGAACACCGGGGAGCTGTTTTTT. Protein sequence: CASSQERLAGNTGELFF.

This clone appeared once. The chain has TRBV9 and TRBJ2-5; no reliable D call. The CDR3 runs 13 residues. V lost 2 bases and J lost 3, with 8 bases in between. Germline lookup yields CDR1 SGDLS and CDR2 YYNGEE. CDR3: CASSVLDEETQYF. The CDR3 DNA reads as TGTGCCAGCAGCGTGCTAGACGAAGAGACCCAGTACTTC.

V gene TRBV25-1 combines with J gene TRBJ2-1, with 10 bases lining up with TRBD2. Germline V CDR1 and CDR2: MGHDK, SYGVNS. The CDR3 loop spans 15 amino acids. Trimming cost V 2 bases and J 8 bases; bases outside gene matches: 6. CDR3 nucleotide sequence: TGTGCCAGCAGTGAAGGGAGCGGGAGGGCCGATGAGCAGTTCTTC. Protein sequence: CASSEGSGRADEQFF.

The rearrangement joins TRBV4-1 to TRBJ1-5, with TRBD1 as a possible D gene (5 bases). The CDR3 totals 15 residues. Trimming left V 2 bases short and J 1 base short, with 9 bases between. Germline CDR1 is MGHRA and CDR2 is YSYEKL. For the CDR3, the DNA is TGCGCCAGCAGCCAACAGGGTATAAGCAATCAGCCCCAGCATTTT. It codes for CASSQQGISNQPQHF.

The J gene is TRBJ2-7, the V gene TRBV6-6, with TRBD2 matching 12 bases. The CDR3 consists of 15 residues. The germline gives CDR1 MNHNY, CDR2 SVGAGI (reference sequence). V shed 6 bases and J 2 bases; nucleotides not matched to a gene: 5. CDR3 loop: CASRTGLAGPYEQYF. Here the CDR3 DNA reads TGTGCCAGCAGAACGGGACTAGCGGGCCCCTACGAGCAGTACTTC.

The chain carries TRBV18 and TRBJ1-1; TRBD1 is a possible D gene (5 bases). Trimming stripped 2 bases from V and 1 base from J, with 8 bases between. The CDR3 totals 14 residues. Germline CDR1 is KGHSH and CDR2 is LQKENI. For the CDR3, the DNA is TGTGCCAGCTCACCAGCGCAGGGGAACACTGAAGCTTTCTTT. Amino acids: CASSPAQGNTEAFF.

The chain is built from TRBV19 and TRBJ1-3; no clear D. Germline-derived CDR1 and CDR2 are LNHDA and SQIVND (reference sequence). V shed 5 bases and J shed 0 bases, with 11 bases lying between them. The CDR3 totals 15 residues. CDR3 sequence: CASSDMPASGNTIYF. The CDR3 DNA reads TGTGCCAGTAGTGACATGCCGGCCTCTGGAAACACCATATATTTT.

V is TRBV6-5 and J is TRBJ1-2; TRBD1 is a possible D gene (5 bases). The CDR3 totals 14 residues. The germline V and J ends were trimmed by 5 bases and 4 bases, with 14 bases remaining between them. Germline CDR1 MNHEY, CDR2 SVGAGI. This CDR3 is CASSRGNALYGYTF. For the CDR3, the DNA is TGTGCCAGCAGTCGGGGGAACGCGCTCTATGGCTACACCTTC.

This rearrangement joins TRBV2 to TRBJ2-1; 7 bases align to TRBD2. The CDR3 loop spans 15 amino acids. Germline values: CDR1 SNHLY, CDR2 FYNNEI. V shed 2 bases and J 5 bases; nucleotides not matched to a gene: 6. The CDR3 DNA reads TGTGCCAGCAGTGAATGGCTAGCGGTCCACAATGAGCAGTTCTTC. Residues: CASSEWLAVHNEQFF.

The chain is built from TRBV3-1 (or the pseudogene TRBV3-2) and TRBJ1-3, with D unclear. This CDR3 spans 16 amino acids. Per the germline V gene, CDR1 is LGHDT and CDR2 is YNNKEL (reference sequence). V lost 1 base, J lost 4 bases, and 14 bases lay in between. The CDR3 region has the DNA TGTGCCAGCAGCCAAGTCCGTTGGCAGGCCGGAAACACCATATATTTT. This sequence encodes CASSQVRWQAGNTIYF.

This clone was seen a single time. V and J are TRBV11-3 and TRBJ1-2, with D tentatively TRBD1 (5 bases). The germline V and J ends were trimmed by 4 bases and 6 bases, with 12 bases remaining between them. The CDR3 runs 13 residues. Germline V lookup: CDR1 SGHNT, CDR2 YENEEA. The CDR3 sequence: CASSSRDGNGYTF. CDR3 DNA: TGTGCCAGCAGCTCGCGGGACGGGAATGGCTACACCTTC.

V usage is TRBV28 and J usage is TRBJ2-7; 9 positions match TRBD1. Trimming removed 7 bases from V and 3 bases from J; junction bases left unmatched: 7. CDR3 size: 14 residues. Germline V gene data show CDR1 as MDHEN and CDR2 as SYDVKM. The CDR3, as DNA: TGTGCCAGCACGCTGCCGGGACAGGGCTACGAGCAGTACTTC. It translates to CASTLPGQGYEQYF.

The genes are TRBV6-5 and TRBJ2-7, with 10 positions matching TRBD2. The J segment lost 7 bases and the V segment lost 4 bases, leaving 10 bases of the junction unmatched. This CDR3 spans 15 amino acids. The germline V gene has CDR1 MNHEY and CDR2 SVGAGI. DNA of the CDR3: TGTGCCAGCAGTTCCTCATCTAGCGGGAGTATAGAGCAGTACTTC. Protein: CASSSSSSGSIEQYF.

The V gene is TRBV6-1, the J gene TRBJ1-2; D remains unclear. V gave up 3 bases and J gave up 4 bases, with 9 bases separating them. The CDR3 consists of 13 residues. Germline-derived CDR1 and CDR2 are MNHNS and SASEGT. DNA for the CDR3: TGTGCCAGCAGTGACGGACTAATCTATGGCTACACCTTC. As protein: CASSDGLIYGYTF.